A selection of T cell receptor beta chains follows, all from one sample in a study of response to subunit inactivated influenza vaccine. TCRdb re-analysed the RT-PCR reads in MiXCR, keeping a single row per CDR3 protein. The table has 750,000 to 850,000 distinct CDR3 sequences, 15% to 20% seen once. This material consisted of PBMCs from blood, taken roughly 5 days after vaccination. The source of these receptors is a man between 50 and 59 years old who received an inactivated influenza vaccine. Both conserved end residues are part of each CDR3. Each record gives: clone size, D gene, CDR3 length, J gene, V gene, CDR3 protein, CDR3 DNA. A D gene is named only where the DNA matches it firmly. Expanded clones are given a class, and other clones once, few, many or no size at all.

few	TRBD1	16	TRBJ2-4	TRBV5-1	CASSLGQGITKNIQYF	TGCGCCAGCAGCTTGGGACAGGGTATAACCAAAAACATTCAGTACTTC
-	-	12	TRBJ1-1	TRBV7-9	CASSLGTFEAFF	TGTGCCAGCAGCTTAGGGACCTTTGAAGCTTTCTTT
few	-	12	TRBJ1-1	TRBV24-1	CAAGTTVTEAFF	TGTGCCGCAGGCACGACAGTCACTGAAGCTTTCTTT
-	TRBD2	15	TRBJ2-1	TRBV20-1	CSARDRRLAMNEQFF	TGCAGTGCTAGAGATCGTAGACTAGCAATGAATGAGCAGTTCTTC
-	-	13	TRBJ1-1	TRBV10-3	CAISVDPEGEAFF	TGTGCCATCAGTGTTGATCCGGAAGGTGAAGCTTTCTTT
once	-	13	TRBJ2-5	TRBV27	CASSPLWAETQYF	TGTGCCAGCAGCCCCCTCTGGGCGGAGACCCAGTACTTC
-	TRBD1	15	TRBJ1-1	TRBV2	CASSNRGRMNTEAFF	TGTGCCAGCAGTAACAGGGGGCGCATGAACACTGAAGCTTTCTTT
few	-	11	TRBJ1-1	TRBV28	CASITFGKAFF	TGTGCCAGCATAACCTTCGGAAAAGCTTTCTTT
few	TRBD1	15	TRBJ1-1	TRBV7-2	CASSSSGTGRAEAFF	TGTGCCAGCAGCTCCTCCGGGACAGGGAGGGCTGAAGCTTTCTTT
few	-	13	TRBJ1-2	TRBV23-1	CASNWARNYGYTF	TGCGCCAGCAATTGGGCCAGGAACTATGGCTACACCTTC
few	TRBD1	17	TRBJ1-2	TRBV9	CASSVATWGGTEDGYTF	TGTGCCAGCAGCGTAGCTACATGGGGCGGGACAGAGGATGGCTACACCTTC
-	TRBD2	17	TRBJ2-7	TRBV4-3	CASSRGPPGLAGYEQYF	TGCGCCAGCAGCCGGGGGCCACCGGGACTAGCGGGATACGAGCAGTACTTC
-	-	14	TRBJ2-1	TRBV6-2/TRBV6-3	CASSYSDEANEQFF	TGTGCCAGCAGTTACTCGGACGAGGCCAATGAGCAGTTCTTC
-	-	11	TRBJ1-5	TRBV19	CASSGGQPQHF	TGTGCCAGTAGTGGGGGTCAGCCCCAGCATTTT
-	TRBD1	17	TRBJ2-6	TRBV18	CASSPTTGVSGANVLTF	TGTGCCAGCTCACCAACGACAGGGGTCTCTGGGGCCAACGTCCTGACTTTC
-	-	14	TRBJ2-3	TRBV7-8	CAGSLMRASDTQYF	TGTGCCGGCAGCTTAATGCGGGCGTCAGATACGCAGTATTTT
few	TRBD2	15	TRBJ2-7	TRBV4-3	CASSQASGRAYEQYF	TGCGCCAGCAGCCAAGCAAGCGGGAGGGCCTACGAGCAGTACTTC
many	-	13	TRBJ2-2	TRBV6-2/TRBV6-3	CASSYLWTGELFF	TGTGCCAGCAGTTACCTTTGGACCGGGGAGCTGTTTTTT
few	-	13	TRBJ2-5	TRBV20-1	CSARDITQETQYF	TGCAGTGCTCGGGACATCACACAAGAGACCCAGTACTTC
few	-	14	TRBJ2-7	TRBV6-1	CASSARSITYEQYF	TGTGCCAGCTCGGCTCGGTCGATCACCTACGAGCAGTACTTC
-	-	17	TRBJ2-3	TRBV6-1	CASKGTLGGAPTDTQYF	TGTGCCAGCAAGGGAACCCTCGGCGGGGCCCCCACAGATACGCAGTATTTT
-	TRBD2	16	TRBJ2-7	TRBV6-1	CASSILWGGGPGEQYF	TGTGCCAGCAGTATCCTCTGGGGGGGAGGGCCTGGAGAGCAGTACTTC
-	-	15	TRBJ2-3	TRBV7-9	CASSDWDGSTDTQYF	TGTGCCAGCAGCGATTGGGACGGGAGCACAGATACGCAGTATTTT
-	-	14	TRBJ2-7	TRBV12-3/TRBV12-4	CASNRGGPSYEQYF	TGTGCCAGCAATCGCGGCGGGCCCTCCTACGAGCAGTACTTC
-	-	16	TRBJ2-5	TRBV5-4	CASSWAGTTYQETQYF	TGTGCCAGCAGCTGGGCCGGGACAACGTACCAAGAGACCCAGTACTTC
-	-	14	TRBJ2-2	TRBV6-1	CATTGGLNTGELFF	TGTGCCACCACCGGGGGGCTGAACACCGGGGAGCTGTTTTTT
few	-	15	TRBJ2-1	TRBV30	CACSGTPPFSGEQFF	TGTGCCTGCAGTGGGACTCCCCCTTTTTCGGGAGAGCAGTTCTTC
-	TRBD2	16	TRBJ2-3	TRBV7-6	CASSLAYSGRADTQYF	TGTGCCAGCAGCTTAGCCTATAGCGGGAGGGCAGATACGCAGTATTTT
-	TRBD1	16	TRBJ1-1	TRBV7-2	CASSFQGGRMNTEAFF	TGTGCCAGCAGCTTCCAGGGGGGAAGAATGAACACTGAAGCTTTCTTT
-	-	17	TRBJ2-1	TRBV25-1	CASSEHVQGSMLGEQFF	TGTGCCAGCAGTGAGCACGTGCAGGGGTCGATGTTGGGTGAGCAGTTCTTC
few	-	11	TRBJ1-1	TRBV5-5	CASSLRGPAFF	TGTGCCAGCAGCTTGCGGGGTCCGGCTTTCTTT
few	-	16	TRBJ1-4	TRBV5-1	CASSLWSTGTNEKLFF	TGCGCCAGCAGCTTGTGGAGTACCGGGACTAATGAAAAACTGTTTTTT
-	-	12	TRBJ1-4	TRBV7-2	CASSPSPEKLFF	TGTGCCAGCAGCCCGAGCCCTGAAAAACTGTTTTTT
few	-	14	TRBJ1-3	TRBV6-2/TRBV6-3	CASSSAGRGNTIYF	TGTGCCAGCAGTTCGGCGGGGAGAGGAAACACCATATATTTT
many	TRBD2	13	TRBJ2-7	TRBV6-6	CASIAAGAYEQYF	TGTGCCAGCATAGCAGCGGGAGCCTACGAGCAGTACTTC
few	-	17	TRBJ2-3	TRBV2	CASSGWDASTFTDTQYF	TGTGCCAGCAGCGGATGGGATGCCTCGACATTCACAGATACGCAGTATTTT
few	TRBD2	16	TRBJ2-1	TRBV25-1	CASSDSTSGSYNEQFF	TGTGCCAGCAGTGACTCAACTAGCGGGAGTTACAATGAGCAGTTCTTC
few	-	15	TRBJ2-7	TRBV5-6	CASREVGVNTNEQYF	TGTGCCAGCAGGGAGGTGGGAGTAAACACCAACGAGCAGTACTTC
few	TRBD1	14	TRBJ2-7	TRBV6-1	CASRPTGQNYEQYF	TGTGCCAGCAGGCCGACGGGACAGAATTACGAGCAGTACTTC
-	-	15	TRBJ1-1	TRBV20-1	CSAPGQFYSNTEAFF	TGCAGTGCTCCCGGACAGTTTTACTCGAACACTGAAGCTTTCTTT
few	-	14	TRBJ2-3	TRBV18	CASSPPTKTDTQYF	TGTGCCAGCTCACCACCAACTAAAACAGATACGCAGTATTTT
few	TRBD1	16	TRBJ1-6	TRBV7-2	CASSVQQGAWNSPLHF	TGTGCCAGCAGCGTTCAACAGGGGGCGTGGAATTCACCCCTCCACTTT
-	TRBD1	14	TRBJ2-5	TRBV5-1	CASSYMDRKETQYF	TGCGCCAGCAGCTATATGGACAGGAAAGAGACCCAGTACTTC
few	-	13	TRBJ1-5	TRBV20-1	CSAPRDSNQPQHF	TGCAGTGCGCCCCGGGACAGCAATCAGCCCCAGCATTTT
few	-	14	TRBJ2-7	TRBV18	CASSSGSSTYEQYF	TGTGCCAGCTCATCCGGGTCCTCCACCTACGAGCAGTACTTC
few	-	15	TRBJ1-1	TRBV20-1	CSARDKGLLNTEAFF	TGCAGTGCTAGAGATAAGGGGTTATTGAACACTGAAGCTTTCTTT
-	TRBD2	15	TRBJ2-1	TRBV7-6	CASSKSGTSDNEQFF	TGTGCCAGCAGCAAATCCGGGACTAGCGATAATGAGCAGTTCTTC
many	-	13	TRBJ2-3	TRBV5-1	CASSLQGADTQYF	TGTGCCAGCAGCTTGCAGGGCGCAGATACGCAGTATTTT
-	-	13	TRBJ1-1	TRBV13	CASSLWFGTEAFF	TGTGCCAGCAGCTTATGGTTTGGCACTGAAGCTTTCTTT
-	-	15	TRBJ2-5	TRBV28	CASSTVRETQETQYF	TGTGCCAGCAGTACCGTCAGGGAAACACAAGAGACCCAGTACTTC
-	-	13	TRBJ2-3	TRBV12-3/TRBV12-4	CASSILLQDTQYF	TGTGCCAGCAGTATCCTCCTCCAAGATACGCAGTATTTT
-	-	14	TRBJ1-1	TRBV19	CASRSRSGNTEAFF	TGTGCCAGTCGAAGTCGTTCAGGGAACACTGAAGCTTTCTTT
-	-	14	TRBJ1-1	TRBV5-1	CASSSGGVETEAFF	TGCGCCAGCAGCTCCGGAGGGGTGGAAACTGAAGCTTTCTTT
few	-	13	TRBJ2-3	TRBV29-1	CSGDGASTDTQYF	TGCAGCGGGGACGGGGCTAGCACAGATACGCAGTATTTT
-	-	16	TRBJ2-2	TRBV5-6	CASSLVGRTNTGELFF	TGTGCCAGCAGCTTGGTCGGCAGAACGAACACCGGGGAGCTGTTTTTT
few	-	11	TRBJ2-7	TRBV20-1	CSARFPASPYF	TGCAGTGCTAGATTTCCCGCCTCCCCGTACTTC
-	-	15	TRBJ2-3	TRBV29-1	CSVAHSREMTDTQYF	TGCAGCGTTGCCCATTCACGGGAAATGACAGATACGCAGTATTTT
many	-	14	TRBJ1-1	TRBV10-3	CAISDSSGGPEAFF	TGTGCCATCAGTGACTCCTCCGGGGGCCCTGAAGCTTTCTTT
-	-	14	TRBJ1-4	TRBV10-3	CAISAGGSNEKLFF	TGTGCCATCAGTGCTGGGGGATCTAATGAAAAACTGTTTTTT